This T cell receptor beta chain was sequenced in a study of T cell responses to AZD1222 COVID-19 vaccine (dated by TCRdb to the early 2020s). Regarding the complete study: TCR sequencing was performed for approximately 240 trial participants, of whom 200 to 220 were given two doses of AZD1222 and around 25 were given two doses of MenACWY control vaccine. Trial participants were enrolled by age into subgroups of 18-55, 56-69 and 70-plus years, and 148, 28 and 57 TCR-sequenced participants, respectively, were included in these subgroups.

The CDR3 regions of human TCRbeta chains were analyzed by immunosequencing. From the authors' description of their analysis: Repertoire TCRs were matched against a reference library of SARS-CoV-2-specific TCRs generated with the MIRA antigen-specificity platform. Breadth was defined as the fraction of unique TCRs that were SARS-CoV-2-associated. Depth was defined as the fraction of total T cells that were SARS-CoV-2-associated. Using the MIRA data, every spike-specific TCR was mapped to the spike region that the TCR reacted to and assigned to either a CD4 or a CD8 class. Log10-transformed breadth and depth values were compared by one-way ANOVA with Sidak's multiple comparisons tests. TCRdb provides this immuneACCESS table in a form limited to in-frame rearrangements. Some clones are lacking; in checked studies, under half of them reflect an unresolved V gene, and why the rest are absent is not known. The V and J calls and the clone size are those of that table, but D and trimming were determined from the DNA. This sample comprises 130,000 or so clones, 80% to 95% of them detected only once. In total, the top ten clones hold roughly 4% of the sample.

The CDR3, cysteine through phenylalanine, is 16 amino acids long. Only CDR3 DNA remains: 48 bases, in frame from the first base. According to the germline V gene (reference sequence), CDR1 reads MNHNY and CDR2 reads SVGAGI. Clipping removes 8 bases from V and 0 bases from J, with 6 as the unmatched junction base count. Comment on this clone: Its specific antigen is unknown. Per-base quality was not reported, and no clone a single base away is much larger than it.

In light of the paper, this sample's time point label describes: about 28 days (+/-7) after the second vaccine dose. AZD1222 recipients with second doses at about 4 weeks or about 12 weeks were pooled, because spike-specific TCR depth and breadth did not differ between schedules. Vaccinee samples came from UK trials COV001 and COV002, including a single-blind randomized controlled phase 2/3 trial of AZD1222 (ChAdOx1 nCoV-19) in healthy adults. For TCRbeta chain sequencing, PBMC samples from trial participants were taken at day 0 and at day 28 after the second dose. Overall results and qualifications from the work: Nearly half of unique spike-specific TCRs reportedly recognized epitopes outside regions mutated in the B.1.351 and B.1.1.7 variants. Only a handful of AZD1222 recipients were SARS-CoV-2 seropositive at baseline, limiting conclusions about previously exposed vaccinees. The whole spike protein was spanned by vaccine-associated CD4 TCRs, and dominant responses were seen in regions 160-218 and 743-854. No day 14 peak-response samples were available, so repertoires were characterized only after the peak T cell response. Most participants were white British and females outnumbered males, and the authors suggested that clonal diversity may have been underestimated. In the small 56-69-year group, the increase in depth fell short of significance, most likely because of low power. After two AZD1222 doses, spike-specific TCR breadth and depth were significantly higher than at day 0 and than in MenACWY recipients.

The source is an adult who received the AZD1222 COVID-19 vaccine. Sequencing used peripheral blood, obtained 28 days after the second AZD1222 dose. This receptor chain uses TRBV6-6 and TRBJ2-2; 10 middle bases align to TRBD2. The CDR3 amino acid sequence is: CASRPGLASNTGELFF. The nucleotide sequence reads TGTGCCAGCCGGCCGGGACTAGCGTCGAACACCGGGGAGCTGTTTTTT.